This T cell receptor beta chain appears in the sequencing data of a study of T-cell memory formation after mild COVID-19. The CDR3 contains 13 residues. Germline CDR1 is KGHSH and CDR2 is LQKENI. Trimming stripped 3 bases from V and 2 bases from J, with 7 bases between. This clonotype was found many times. TCRdb ran MiXCR on the 5' RACE reads and lists one entry per CDR3 protein. The sample shows roughly 220,000 distinct CDR3 sequences, around 8.8% of them seen only once. This TCR came from a man between 18 and 35 years old who had mild COVID-19 (a few samples of this study predate the infection). Cell type and time point are not known. Input material: PBMCs or a T cell subset sorted from them (not recorded which). The gene calls are TRBV18 and TRBJ2-5, with D perhaps TRBD2 (6 bases). The chain's CDR3 is CASSPAGQETQYF. In DNA form, the CDR3 reads TGTGCCAGCTCACCCGCGGGACAAGAGACCCAGTACTTC.